This TCR beta chain was captured by sequencing in a study of blood T cell repertoires in COVID-19. At the level of the study: Spain, Italy and the United States supplied samples that represented acute and convalescent COVID-19.

TCRdb's table, derived via immunoSEQ multiplex PCR, lists solely in-frame clones and lacks some. This sample has roughly 45,000 clones, with over 80% found just once. V was cut by 0 bases and J by 1 base, with 12 bases left in between. This CDR3 has 16 amino acids. Germline V lookup: CDR1 SGHTA, CDR2 FQGNSA. The sequencing sample was made of peripheral blood. This chain connects TRBV7-2 to TRBJ1-1, with unresolved D. The sequence was collected from a human donor in a cohort sampled during active COVID-19. In DNA form, the CDR3 reads TGTGCCAGCAGCTTAGCGATCAGTGGAGGGAACACTGAAGCTTTCTTT. It translates to CASSLAISGGNTEAFF.